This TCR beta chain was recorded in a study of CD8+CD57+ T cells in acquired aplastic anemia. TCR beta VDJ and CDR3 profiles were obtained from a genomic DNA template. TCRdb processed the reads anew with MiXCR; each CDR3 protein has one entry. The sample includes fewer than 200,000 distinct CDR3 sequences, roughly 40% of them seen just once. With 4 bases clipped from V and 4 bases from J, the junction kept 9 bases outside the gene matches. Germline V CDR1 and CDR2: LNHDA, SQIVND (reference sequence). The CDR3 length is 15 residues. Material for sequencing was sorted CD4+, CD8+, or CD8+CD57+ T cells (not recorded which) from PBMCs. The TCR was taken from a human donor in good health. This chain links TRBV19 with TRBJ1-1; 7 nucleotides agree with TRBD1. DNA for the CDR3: TGTGCCAGTAGTAGGGAGGGGGCAAGGACCACTGAAGCTTTCTTT. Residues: CASSREGARTTEAFF.